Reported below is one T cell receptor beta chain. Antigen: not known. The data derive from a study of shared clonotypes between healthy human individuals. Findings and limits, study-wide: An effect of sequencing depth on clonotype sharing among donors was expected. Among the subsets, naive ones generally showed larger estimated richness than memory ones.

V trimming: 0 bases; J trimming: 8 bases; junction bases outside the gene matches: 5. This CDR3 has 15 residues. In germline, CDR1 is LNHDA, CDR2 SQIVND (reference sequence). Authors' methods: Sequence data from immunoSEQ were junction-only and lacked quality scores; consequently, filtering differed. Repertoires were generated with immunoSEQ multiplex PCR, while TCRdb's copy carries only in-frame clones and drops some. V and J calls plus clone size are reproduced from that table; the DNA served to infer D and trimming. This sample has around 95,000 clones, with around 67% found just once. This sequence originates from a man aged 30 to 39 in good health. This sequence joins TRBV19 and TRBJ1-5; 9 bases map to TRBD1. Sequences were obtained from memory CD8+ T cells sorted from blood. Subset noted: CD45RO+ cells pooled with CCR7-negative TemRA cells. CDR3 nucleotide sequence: TGTGCCAGTAGTATAGACCACAGGGGGCGGGAGCCCCAGCATTTT. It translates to CASSIDHRGREPQHF.